A single sample gave rise to the 28 T cell receptor beta chains below, sequenced in a study of blood T cell repertoires in COVID-19. The table came from immunoSEQ multiplex PCR; TCRdb's copy has only in-frame clones and leaves some out. The table shows around 100,000 clones, with roughly nine tenths occurring only once. Sequencing was done on a sample of peripheral blood. The receptor source for this set is a man aged 40-55 years with acute or convalescent COVID-19.

V usage is TRBV5-5 and J usage is TRBJ2-7; D not certain. The length of the CDR3 is 15 residues. CDR1 is SGHKS, CDR2 YYEKEE, per germline (reference sequence). V gave up 4 bases and J gave up 2 bases, with 16 bases separating them. The CDR3 sequence is CASSPSPRSPYEQYF. DNA for the CDR3: TGTGCCAGCAGCCCCTCCCCCCGGAGTCCCTACGAGCAGTACTTC. Supplemented by reference TRBV5-5 and TRBJ2-7, the full variable domain reads DAGVTQSPTHLIKTRGQQVTLRCSPISGHKSVSWYQQVLGQGPQFIFQYYEKEERGRGNFPDRFSARQFPNYSSELNVNALLLGDSALYLCASSPSPRSPYEQYFGPGTRLTVT.

This clone was detected once. J is TRBJ2-5 and V is TRBV7-2, with a weak D call TRBD2 (6 bases). CDR3 length: 14 amino acids. The germline V gene has CDR1 SGHTA and CDR2 FQGNSA. V lost 1 base and J 5 bases, leaving 11 bases between the germline ends. The CDR3 DNA sequence: TGTGCCAGCAGCTTAGGGGGGACTGGTGAGACCCAGTACTTC. Translating it yields CASSLGGTGETQYF.

J is TRBJ1-3 and V is TRBV19, with D hard to call. CDR3 size: 14 residues. The V end was cut by 3 bases, the J end by 1 base, with 7 bases between. Germline assignment: CDR1 LNHDA and CDR2 SQIVND (reference sequence). The CDR3 reads CASSITGSGNTIYF. Here the CDR3 DNA reads TGTGCCAGTAGTATTACGGGTTCTGGAAACACCATATATTTT.

V is TRBV3-1 (or the pseudogene TRBV3-2) and J is TRBJ2-3, with D perhaps matching TRBD2 (6 bases). The V gene's germline CDR1 is LGHDT and CDR2 YNNKEL (reference sequence). The CDR3 runs 14 residues. V was cut by 3 bases and J by 4 bases, with 11 bases left in between. The CDR3 sequence: CASSHLLASDTQYF. The CDR3, as DNA: TGTGCCAGCAGCCACCTTCTAGCGTCAGATACGCAGTATTTT.

The J gene is TRBJ2-1, the V gene TRBV29-1; D may be TRBD1 (6 bases). Trimming removed 7 bases from V and 0 bases from J, with 13 bases in between. CDR3 length: 14 amino acids. The V gene's germline CDR1 is SQVTM and CDR2 ANQGSEA. The chain's CDR3 is CSGAGRGSYNEQFF. CDR3 bases: TGCAGCGGCGCTGGCAGGGGCTCCTACAATGAGCAGTTCTTC.

The rearrangement links TRBV27 to TRBJ1-3; a weak D match, TRBD1 (6 bases). This CDR3 comprises 15 residues. V shed 3 bases and J shed 2 bases, with 11 bases lying between them. Per the germline V gene, CDR1 is MNHEY and CDR2 is SMNVEV (reference sequence). CDR3 region: CASSFQGTTGNTIYF. CDR3 coding DNA: TGTGCCAGCAGTTTTCAGGGGACGACTGGAAACACCATATATTTT.

The genes are TRBV19 and TRBJ1-4; D gene unclear. The CDR3 is made up of 15 amino acids. CDR1 and CDR2 (germline): LNHDA, SQIVND (reference sequence). The V and J ends lost 6 bases and 0 bases respectively, with 11 bases between them. The CDR3 DNA follows: TGTGCCAGTAGGACAACAGCTGCAACTAATGAAAAACTGTTTTTT. This gives the protein CASRTTAATNEKLFF.

This clone was seen only once. This chain joins TRBV4-1 and TRBJ1-4, with D uncertain. The CDR3 spans 15 residues. The germline V and J ends were trimmed by 5 bases and 6 bases, with 16 bases remaining between them. In germline, CDR1 is MGHRA, CDR2 YSYEKL. The CDR3, as DNA: TGCGCCAGCAGCGATGTCGGGATACGGGATGAAAAACTGTTTTTT. Translated, it gives CASSDVGIRDEKLFF.

The rearrangement uses TRBV30 and TRBJ1-2, with no clear D. The CDR3 extends over 12 amino acids. Between the trimmed V and J ends, which lost 1 base and 2 bases, there was a span of 5 bases. Germline V lookup: CDR1 GTSNPN, CDR2 SVGIG (reference sequence). The CDR3 region has the DNA TGTGCCTGGAGTGAACAGAACTATGGCTACACCTTC. This encodes CAWSEQNYGYTF.

The V call is TRBV5-5, the J call TRBJ2-1; TRBD2 matches at 7 bases. The CDR3 loop spans 15 amino acids. Germline CDR1 reads SGHKS; CDR2 reads YYEKEE (reference sequence). J gave up 7 bases and V 0 bases, and 7 bases lay outside the gene matches. This chain's CDR3 is CASSLATGGWNEQFF. The CDR3 DNA is TGTGCCAGCAGCTTGGCAACGGGGGGATGGAATGAGCAGTTCTTC.

The chain joins TRBV30 to TRBJ1-6, with a weak D call TRBD1 (6 bases). The germline CDR1 and CDR2 sequences are GTSNPN and SVGIG (reference sequence). CDR3 length equals 14 residues. V was shortened by 6 bases and J by 9 bases, with 18 bases between the two germline ends. The CDR3 DNA sequence: TGTGCCTGTTACCAGGGACATTCGGGTTCACCCCTCCACTTT. Its protein product is CACYQGHSGSPLHF. Full variable domain (rest looked up from reference TRBV30 and TRBJ1-6): SQTIHQWPATLVQPVGSPLSLECTVEGTSNPNLYWYRQAAGRGLQLLFYSVGIGQISSEVPQNLSASRPQDRQFILSSKKLLLSDSGFYLCACYQGHSGSPLHFGNGTRLTVT.

The chain recombines TRBV19 with TRBJ2-1, with TRBD2 matching over 8 bases. The CDR3 spans 16 residues. The junction had 8 bases not matched to a gene; V was cut back by 0 bases and J by 7 bases. CDR1 and CDR2 from the germline V gene are LNHDA and SQIVND (reference sequence). The chain's CDR3 is CASSIDPLAVQNEQFF. In nucleotides, the CDR3 is TGTGCCAGTAGTATAGATCCACTAGCGGTGCAAAATGAGCAGTTCTTC.

The rearrangement links TRBV3-1 (or the pseudogene TRBV3-2) to TRBJ2-4, with 11 bases lining up with TRBD2. Germline CDR1 and CDR2: LGHDT and YNNKEL (reference sequence). The CDR3 extends over 14 amino acids. The V gene end was trimmed by 4 bases and the J gene end by 7 bases; junction bases not matched to a gene: 3. The CDR3, as DNA: TGTGCCAGCAGCCTCACTAGCGGGAGTAACATTCAGTACTTC. Amino acid sequence: CASSLTSGSNIQYF.

The chain joins TRBV15 to TRBJ1-2; D is unresolved. Germline CDR1 reads LNHNV; CDR2 reads YYDKDF (reference sequence). Trimming removed 5 bases at V and 0 bases at J, with 4 bases between. The CDR3 contains 12 residues. The CDR3 region has the DNA TGTGCCACCAGCCTTGCTAACTATGGCTACACCTTC. Protein product: CATSLANYGYTF.

The chain joins TRBV18 to TRBJ1-1; TRBD1 matches at 9 bases. Looked up from germline, CDR1 is KGHSH and CDR2 is LQKENI. Losses at the gene ends were 6 bases for V and 9 bases for J; bases not matched to a gene: 2. This CDR3 has 11 residues. CDR3 in DNA: TGTGCCAGCTCCGACAGGGGGAAAGCTTTCTTT. Its translation is CASSDRGKAFF.

This chain links TRBV6-6 with TRBJ1-4; D unresolved. CDR3 length: 16 amino acids. V was trimmed by 2 bases and J by 3 bases, leaving 13 bases between them. Germline loops: CDR1 MNHNY, CDR2 SVGAGI (reference sequence). For the CDR3, the DNA is TGTGCCAGCAGTTACAAAATTACGAGTGCTAATGAAAAACTGTTTTTT. Protein sequence: CASSYKITSANEKLFF.

This clone was counted once. The rearrangement links TRBV4-1 to TRBJ1-5, with no clear D. The CDR3 contains 13 residues. V lost 5 bases and J 6 bases, leaving 11 bases between the germline ends. CDR1 and CDR2 from the germline V gene are MGHRA and YSYEKL. Written as DNA, the CDR3 is TGCGCCAGCAGCAAATTGGAGAGTCAGCCCCAGCATTTT. Its protein product is CASSKLESQPQHF.

The V call is TRBV7-7, the J call TRBJ2-3, with 12 bases matching TRBD2. With V trimmed by 5 bases and J by 1 base, 7 bases remained unmatched. This CDR3 comprises 17 residues. Germline V gene sequence: CDR1 SSHAT, CDR2 FNYEAQ (reference sequence). The CDR3 DNA reads as TGTGCCAGCAGCGCCGGGACTAGCGGGTTGCGCACAGATACGCAGTATTTT. Its translation is CASSAGTSGLRTDTQYF.

The rearrangement uses TRBV10-3 and TRBJ1-2, with D perhaps TRBD1 (5 bases). V was trimmed by 4 bases and J by 8 bases, leaving 14 bases between them. Per the germline V gene, CDR1 is ENHRY and CDR2 is SYGVKD. The CDR3 is 13 residues long. The DNA for the CDR3 is TGTGCCATCAGTGGTACAGGAGATGGAGGCTACACCTTC. It translates to CAISGTGDGGYTF.

V and J are TRBV7-2 and TRBJ2-7, with D unresolved. Trimming removed 5 bases from V and 5 bases from J, with 13 bases in between. There are 13 residues in the CDR3. Germline loops: CDR1 SGHTA, CDR2 FQGNSA. CDR3 DNA: TGTGCCAGCAGCGCCTCTACTCTCCACGAGCAGTACTTC. Residues: CASSASTLHEQYF.

The rearrangement uses TRBV5-4 and TRBJ2-3, with D possibly matching TRBD2 (5 bases). The CDR3 runs to 13 residues. Germline assignment: CDR1 SGHNT and CDR2 YYREEE (reference sequence). Trimming shortened V by 4 bases and J by 2 bases, and 8 bases separated the two germline ends. The CDR3 is CASSRDFTDTQYF. Written as DNA, the CDR3 is TGTGCCAGCAGCCGGGATTTCACAGATACGCAGTATTTT.

Written as DNA, the CDR3 is TGTGCCAGCAGCCAAGGGGCCCGGGGGGTAACCGCTGAGCAGTTCTTC. Protein product: CASSQGARGVTAEQFF. The chain couples TRBV3-1 (or the pseudogene TRBV3-2) to TRBJ2-1, with 7 bases aligning to TRBD2. The CDR3 spans 16 residues. V shed 1 base, J shed 9 bases, and the junction held 12 bases outside the gene matches. CDR1 is LGHDT and CDR2 is YNNKEL in the germline V gene (reference sequence).

This clone was seen once. The CDR3, as DNA: TGTGCCAGTAGTATCCATCCGCGAGGGATTAATTCACCCCTCCACTTT. This sequence encodes CASSIHPRGINSPLHF. This chain uses TRBV19 with TRBJ1-6; no clear D. With 3 bases removed from V and 6 bases from J, the gap between germline ends came to 15 bases. CDR1 and CDR2 (germline): LNHDA, SQIVND (reference sequence). The CDR3 length is 16 residues.

In its sample, this clone was seen a few times. The rearrangement uses TRBV30 and TRBJ1-2, with 9 bases lining up with TRBD1. CDR3 length: 13 amino acids. With V trimmed by 5 bases and J by 8 bases, 9 bases remained unmatched. Germline values: CDR1 GTSNPN, CDR2 SVGIG (reference sequence). CDR3 in amino acids: CAWRDRGNEGYTF. The CDR3 DNA is TGTGCCTGGCGAGACAGGGGGAATGAAGGCTACACCTTC. The variable domain in full, with the rest retrieved from reference TRBV30 and TRBJ1-2, is SQTIHQWPATLVQPVGSPLSLECTVEGTSNPNLYWYRQAAGRGLQLLFYSVGIGQISSEVPQNLSASRPQDRQFILSSKKLLLSDSGFYLCAWRDRGNEGYTFGSGTRLTVV.

The chain is built from TRBV9 and TRBJ2-2, with D possibly matching TRBD2 (6 bases). Trimming removed 0 bases at V and 5 bases at J, with 14 bases between. The CDR3 spans 16 residues. Germline CDR1 SGDLS, CDR2 YYNGEE. CDR3 residues: CASSVGGDVFTGELFF. The CDR3 coding sequence is TGTGCCAGCAGCGTAGGGGGGGACGTATTTACCGGGGAGCTGTTTTTT.

The chain employs TRBV3-1 (or the pseudogene TRBV3-2) and TRBJ1-1; TRBD1 aligns across 9 bases. Trimming cost V 2 bases and J 4 bases; bases outside gene matches: 5. The CDR3 totals 15 residues. Looked up from germline, CDR1 is LGHDT and CDR2 is YNNKEL (reference sequence). In DNA form, the CDR3 reads TGTGCCAGCAGCCAACTACAGGGGGCGATCACTGAAGCTTTCTTT. This encodes CASSQLQGAITEAFF.

V is TRBV27 and J is TRBJ1-1; 11 positions match TRBD1. CDR1 is MNHEY and CDR2 is SMNVEV in the germline V gene (reference sequence). This CDR3 has 17 residues. V lost 5 bases, J lost 5 bases, and 13 bases stayed unmatched. The CDR3 loop reads CASSRRTGGIIGTEAFF. DNA of the CDR3: TGTGCCAGCAGTAGAAGGACAGGGGGCATAATAGGAACTGAAGCTTTCTTT.

V usage is TRBV5-1 and J usage is TRBJ2-3; 9 bases fit TRBD1. J was trimmed by 3 bases and V by 4 bases; bases with no gene match: 9. The CDR3 is 16 amino acids. Germline CDR1 reads SGHRS; CDR2 reads YFSETQ. CDR3 sequence: CASSPGQGIVTDTQYF. In DNA form, the CDR3 reads TGCGCCAGCAGCCCGGGACAGGGTATTGTAACAGATACGCAGTATTTT.